The next 32 T cell receptor beta chains were all read from a single sample in a study of cytomegalovirus exposure and HLA in healthy donors (dated by TCRdb to 2017 to 2019). Library prep was done by the immunoSEQ multiplex PCR assay. A mixture of 60 forward primers for TCR Vbeta segments and 13 reverse primers for TCR Jbeta segments was used in the multiplex PCR. Held by TCRdb, this immuneACCESS table contains in-frame sequences only and omits some clones. Under half of the omission traces to an unresolved V gene where checked; the cause of the rest is unknown. For this sample there are under 250,000 clones; 82% appear just once. Roughly 5.5% of the sample lies in the top ten. Material for sequencing was PBMCs. The receptors shown here come from a man between 40 and 49 years old in good health and CMV-seropositive.

The gene calls are TRBV6-4 and TRBJ2-3, with D perhaps TRBD2 (6 bases). The V and J ends lost 2 bases and 0 bases respectively, with 6 bases between them. This CDR3 comprises 14 residues. Germline assignment: CDR1 MRHNA and CDR2 SNTAGT. DNA of the CDR3: TGTGCCAGCAGTGACGGGACTAGCACAGATACGCAGTATTTT. This sequence encodes CASSDGTSTDTQYF.

The chain links TRBV6-5 to TRBJ1-2; no clear D gene. The CDR3 has 13 amino acids. From germline, CDR1 is MNHEY and CDR2 SVGAGI. The V end lost 4 bases, the J end lost 8 bases, and 14 bases lay between the germline ends. In DNA form, the CDR3 reads TGTGCCAGCAGTTTAGTTCGTGAGGCGGGCTACACCTTC. Encoded protein: CASSLVREAGYTF.

The chain carries TRBV5-6 and TRBJ1-4, with 7 bases lining up with TRBD1. With 5 bases clipped from V and 7 bases from J, the junction kept 8 bases outside the gene matches. CDR3 length equals 14 residues. From germline, CDR1 is SGHDT and CDR2 YYEEEE. The CDR3 region has the DNA TGTGCCAGCAGGAAACAGGGGTTCGGTGAAAAACTGTTTTTT. Translated: CASRKQGFGEKLFF.

The V and J genes are TRBV19 and TRBJ1-1; TRBD1 matches 7 bases. Germline loops: CDR1 LNHDA, CDR2 SQIVND (reference sequence). The V and J ends lost 2 bases and 4 bases, in that order; junction bases with no gene match: 1. The CDR3 consists of 13 residues. CDR3 DNA sequence: TGTGCCAGTAGTATAACAGGGGCCACTGAAGCTTTCTTT. Amino acid sequence: CASSITGATEAFF. Together with reference TRBV19 and TRBJ1-1, the CDR3 gives the full variable domain: DGGITQSPKYLFRKEGQNVTLSCEQNLNHDAMYWYRQDPGQGLRLIYYSQIVNDFQKGDIAEGYSVSREKKESFPLTVTSAQKNPTAFYLCASSITGATEAFFGQGTRLTVV.

The chain couples TRBV6-5 to TRBJ2-7; 7 nucleotides match TRBD2. Germline loops: CDR1 MNHEY, CDR2 SVGAGI. This CDR3 region has 16 residues. With V trimmed by 0 bases and J by 5 bases, 10 bases remained unmatched. The CDR3 sequence is CASSYSASGGSHEQYV. The CDR3 DNA sequence: TGTGCCAGCAGTTACTCGGCTAGCGGAGGATCTCACGAGCAGTACGTC.

For the CDR3, the DNA is TGTGCCAGCGCCGGACTAGCGGGGTTGGGGGAGCAGTTCTTC. Protein: CASAGLAGLGEQFF. The chain has TRBV6-5 and TRBJ2-1; 12 bases agree with TRBD2. This CDR3 is 14 amino acids long. V lost 8 bases, J lost 10 bases, and 9 bases stayed unmatched. In germline, CDR1 is MNHEY, CDR2 SVGAGI.

V is TRBV6-4 and J is TRBJ2-1; 16 nucleotides match TRBD2. The CDR3 runs to 17 residues. Trimming at V came to 6 bases and at J to 4 bases, leaving 6 bases not matched to a gene. The germline V gene has CDR1 MRHNA and CDR2 SNTAGT. The chain's CDR3 is CASRSLGLAGGYNEQFF. DNA for the CDR3: TGTGCCAGCAGGTCGCTGGGACTAGCGGGAGGGTACAATGAGCAGTTCTTC.

The chain has TRBV28 and TRBJ2-7, with a weak D call TRBD1 (6 bases). V lost 4 bases and J 0 bases, leaving 16 bases between the germline ends. The CDR3 covers 16 residues. Germline V gives CDR1 MDHEN, CDR2 SYDVKM. As DNA, the CDR3 is TGTGCCAGCAGTTCCACGACAGGTCCGAGCTCCTACGAGCAGTACGTC. Translating it yields CASSSTTGPSSYEQYV.

This CDR3 reads CASSQEGAVWNEQFF. In DNA form, the CDR3 reads TGCGCCAGCAGCCAAGAGGGTGCGGTGTGGAATGAGCAGTTCTTC. J is TRBJ2-1 and V is TRBV4-1; no clear D. The CDR3 runs to 15 residues. V lost 0 bases, J lost 7 bases, and 13 bases lay in between. The germline CDR1 and CDR2 sequences are MGHRA and YSYEKL.

V and J are TRBV11-3 and TRBJ1-4; D unresolved. The germline V gene encodes CDR1 SGHNT and CDR2 YENEEA. The CDR3 runs to 13 residues. V gave up 1 base and J gave up 7 bases, with 7 bases separating them. This chain's CDR3 is CASSLGGLEKLFF. CDR3 bases: TGTGCCAGCAGCTTAGGAGGGCTTGAAAAACTGTTTTTT. The variable domain in full, with the rest retrieved from reference TRBV11-3 and TRBJ1-4, is EAGVVQSPRYKIIEKKQPVAFWCNPISGHNTLYWYLQNLGQGPELLIRYENEEAVDDSQLPKDRFSAERLKGVDSTLKIQPAELGDSAVYLCASSLGGLEKLFFGSGTQLSVL.

This clone has just one count. The chain uses TRBV11-3 and TRBJ2-3; 8 nucleotides align to TRBD1. Losses at the gene ends were 4 bases for V and 2 bases for J; bases not matched to a gene: 8. The CDR3 totals 16 residues. Germline V CDR1 and CDR2: SGHNT, YENEEA. CDR3 nucleotides: TGTGCCAGCAGCTCGGGACAGGCCGCAATCACAGATACGCAGTATTTT. This translates into CASSSGQAAITDTQYF.

The V and J genes are TRBV7-3 and TRBJ2-7; D not resolved. Trimming took 4 bases from V and 3 from J, leaving 10 bases between them. This CDR3 has 13 residues. From germline, CDR1 is SGHTA and CDR2 FQGTGA. CDR3: CASSYALDYEQYF. The CDR3 DNA reads as TGTGCCAGCAGCTATGCTTTAGACTACGAGCAGTACTTC.

The chain is built from TRBV5-1 and TRBJ2-7; TRBD2 matches 8 bases. With 2 bases clipped from V and 3 bases from J, the junction kept 4 bases outside the gene matches. In germline, CDR1 is SGHRS, CDR2 YFSETQ. The CDR3 extends over 14 amino acids. Here the CDR3 reads CASSFGSGDYEQYF. The CDR3 nucleotides read TGCGCCAGCAGCTTTGGTAGCGGGGACTACGAGCAGTACTTC.

The V and J genes are TRBV6-5 and TRBJ2-5; maybe TRBD2 (6 bases). The CDR3 has 15 residues. V dropped 5 bases and J dropped 2 bases, with 15 bases sitting between them. CDR1 is MNHEY and CDR2 is SVGAGI in the germline V gene. The CDR3 sequence is CASSRRGTVQETQYF. In nucleotides, the CDR3 is TGTGCCAGCAGTCGCCGAGGGACTGTTCAAGAGACCCAGTACTTC.

This clone was observed a handful of times. The rearrangement links TRBV28 to TRBJ1-5; no clear D gene. The CDR3 totals 15 residues. V was trimmed by 6 bases and J by 5 bases, leaving 17 bases between them. Germline V gene lookup returns CDR1 MDHEN and CDR2 SYDVKM. CDR3: CASRWEALTDQPQHF. CDR3 in DNA: TGTGCCAGCAGGTGGGAGGCCTTAACGGATCAGCCCCAGCATTTT.

The chain links TRBV5-4 to TRBJ1-4; TRBD1 matches at 10 bases. The CDR3 loop spans 17 amino acids. Germline trimming cut 4 bases from V and 0 bases from J; bases unmatched to any gene: 6. Germline CDR1 is SGHNT and CDR2 is YYREEE (reference sequence). The CDR3: CASSQGQGSSTNEKLFF. For the CDR3, the DNA is TGTGCCAGCAGCCAGGGACAGGGGTCCTCAACTAATGAAAAACTGTTTTTT. Complete variable domain (other parts from reference TRBV5-4 and TRBJ1-4): ETGVTQSPTHLIKTRGQQVTLRCSSQSGHNTVSWYQQALGQGPQFIFQYYREEENGRGNFPPRFSGLQFPNYSSELNVNALELDDSALYLCASSQGQGSSTNEKLFFGSGTQLSVL.

The gene calls are TRBV4-1 and TRBJ1-2; 7 bases agree with TRBD1. The CDR3 sequence is 15 residues long. With V trimmed by 1 base and J by 5 bases, 7 bases remained unmatched. In germline, CDR1 is MGHRA, CDR2 YSYEKL. This chain's CDR3 is CASSQARGGGYGYTF. The CDR3 nucleotides are TGCGCCAGCAGCCAAGCTCGAGGGGGCGGGTATGGCTACACCTTC.

The chain uses TRBV29-1 and TRBJ2-7; TRBD1 is a possible D gene (5 bases). Germline loops: CDR1 SQVTM, CDR2 ANQGSEA. The ends were cut back, 8 bases at V and 5 bases at J, with 16 bases in the middle. The CDR3 contains 12 residues. The DNA of the CDR3 is TGCAGCTATTCGGACACGGTGGACGAGCAGTACTTC. Residues: CSYSDTVDEQYF.

This clone was picked up a small number of times. The rearrangement uses TRBV11-3 and TRBJ2-4, with 7 bases identical to TRBD1. CDR3 length: 13 residues. Looked up from germline, CDR1 is SGHNT and CDR2 is YENEEA. After removal of 5 bases from V and 4 bases from J, the junction contained 2 bases not matched to a gene. CDR3 DNA: TGTGCCAGCAGCGGGACAGAAAAAAACATTCAGTACTTC. Its translation: CASSGTEKNIQYF.

This chain joins TRBV5-1 and TRBJ2-1, with a tentative D call TRBD1 (6 bases). Looked up from germline, CDR1 is SGHRS and CDR2 is YFSETQ. The CDR3 has 14 amino acids. Trimming pared 4 bases from V and 6 bases from J, leaving 14 bases between. In DNA, the CDR3 is TGCGCCAGCAGCAATGGAACAGGGACCAATGAGCAGTTCTTC. It translates to CASSNGTGTNEQFF.

This clone was counted a few times. The V and J genes are TRBV7-9 and TRBJ2-7; 10 bases match TRBD2. V gave up 5 bases and J gave up 4 bases; unmatched junction bases: 5. This CDR3 region has 14 residues. Germline lookup yields CDR1 SEHNR and CDR2 FQNEAQ (reference sequence). The CDR3 coding sequence is TGTGCCAGCAGCCCCCCGGGACTAGCGTACGAGCAGTACTTC. Amino acid sequence: CASSPPGLAYEQYF.

Remarks on this clone: Other DNA sequences in the sample encode the same CDR3. The chain is built from TRBV19 and TRBJ1-2; D is possibly TRBD1 (6 bases). Germline V gene lookup returns CDR1 LNHDA and CDR2 SQIVND (reference sequence). V was pared by 3 bases and J by 5 bases, with 13 bases between. This CDR3 contains 14 residues. CDR3 sequence reads: CASSIGPQGYGYTF. The CDR3 DNA is TGTGCCAGTAGTATCGGTCCACAGGGATATGGCTACACCTTC. The full variable domain, rest sourced from reference TRBV19 and TRBJ1-2, is DGGITQSPKYLFRKEGQNVTLSCEQNLNHDAMYWYRQDPGQGLRLIYYSQIVNDFQKGDIAEGYSVSREKKESFPLTVTSAQKNPTAFYLCASSIGPQGYGYTFGSGTRLTVV.

The V and J genes are TRBV6-1 and TRBJ2-2; 8 bases line up with TRBD2. The CDR3 is made up of 15 amino acids. V was clipped by 7 bases and J by 5 bases; unmatched bases: 9. Germline CDR1 MNHNS, CDR2 SASEGT. CDR3 region: CASNLSGSGTGELFF. The DNA for the CDR3 is TGTGCCAGCAACTTAAGCGGGAGTGGGACCGGGGAGCTGTTTTTT.

The chain's CDR3 is CASSPLTGELFF. The CDR3 nucleotides read TGTGCCAGCAGCCCCTTGACCGGGGAGCTGTTTTTT. The chain couples TRBV14 to TRBJ2-2; D gene uncertain. This CDR3 has 12 residues. Trimming shortened V by 4 bases and J by 5 bases, and 5 bases separated the two germline ends. Germline V gives CDR1 SGHDN, CDR2 FVKESK.

The count of this clone is one. The chain links TRBV12-5 to TRBJ2-3; no reliable D call. This CDR3 has 14 amino acids. Germline V gene sequence: CDR1 LGHNT, CDR2 FRNRAP. Trimming shortened V by 7 bases and J by 4 bases, and 15 bases separated the two germline ends. The CDR3 loop reads CASAVPPQADTQYF. In nucleotides, the CDR3 is TGTGCTAGTGCCGTCCCCCCCCAGGCAGATACGCAGTATTTT.

V gene TRBV5-1 combines with J gene TRBJ2-3, with D possibly TRBD2 on 5 matching bases. CDR3 length: 17 amino acids. The germline gives CDR1 SGHRS, CDR2 YFSETQ. V lost 0 bases and J 0 bases, leaving 14 bases between the germline ends. The CDR3 loop reads CASSLGTTSGSTDTQYF. CDR3 sequence (DNA): TGCGCCAGCAGCTTGGGGACCACTAGTGGTAGCACAGATACGCAGTATTTT.

This clone was picked up a small number of times. The V gene is TRBV10-2, the J gene TRBJ1-2; 7 positions agree with TRBD1. The CDR3 is made up of 14 amino acids. The V gene end was trimmed by 3 bases and the J gene end by 8 bases; junction bases not matched to a gene: 9. Germline-derived CDR1 and CDR2 are WSHSY and SAAADI. The DNA of the CDR3 is TGCGCCAGCAGTGACTCCCAGGGGGGAGAAGGCTACACCTTC. Translating it yields CASSDSQGGEGYTF.

Only a few counts were recorded for this clone. V is TRBV7-2 and J is TRBJ1-1; perhaps TRBD1 as D (6 bases). The CDR3 is made up of 15 amino acids. V lost 1 base, J lost 0 bases, and 9 bases lay in between. CDR1 is SGHTA, CDR2 FQGNSA, per germline. The CDR3 loop is CASSLVPGVNTEAFF. CDR3 DNA sequence: TGTGCCAGCAGCTTAGTTCCAGGGGTGAACACTGAAGCTTTCTTT.

The rearrangement joins TRBV7-9 to TRBJ2-7; possible D gene TRBD1, 6 bases. Germline CDR1 is SEHNR and CDR2 is FQNEAQ (reference sequence). The CDR3 has 13 amino acids. V was clipped by 5 bases and J by 3 bases, with 11 bases between them. The CDR3 here is CASSTGPSYEQYF. The CDR3 DNA sequence: TGTGCCAGCAGCACAGGGCCGAGCTACGAGCAGTACTTC.

CDR3 sequence: CASSRTGGRNEQFF. CDR3 bases: TGTGCCAGCAGCCGGACAGGGGGACGCAATGAGCAGTTCTTC. V usage is TRBV7-9 and J usage is TRBJ2-1; TRBD1 matches at 10 bases. CDR1 is SEHNR and CDR2 is FQNEAQ in the germline V gene (reference sequence). The CDR3 length is 14 residues. Trimming removed 5 bases from V and 6 bases from J; junction bases left unmatched: 4.

The chain has TRBV7-7 and TRBJ2-1; D might be TRBD1 (6 bases). This CDR3 has 18 residues. Trimming took off 3 bases at V and 2 bases at J, with 20 bases between the two ends. Germline lookup yields CDR1 SSHAT and CDR2 FNYEAQ (reference sequence). The CDR3 DNA reads as TGTGCCAGCAGCTTGACCTCCCCAGGGGAGCACGCCTACAATGAGCAGTTCTTC. Its protein is CASSLTSPGEHAYNEQFF.

This sequence joins TRBV11-1 and TRBJ2-7, with a weak D call TRBD1 (6 bases). Germline V CDR1 and CDR2: SGHAT, FQDESV (reference sequence). The CDR3 has 13 amino acids. Trimming left V 5 bases short and J 3 bases short, with 11 bases between. The CDR3 is CASSPPDSYEQYV. DNA of the CDR3: TGTGCCAGCAGCCCCCCGGACAGCTACGAGCAGTACGTC.